The 19 T cell receptor beta chains reported below all come from one sample, sequenced in a study of shared T cell receptors in the human thymus. The table came from immunoSEQ multiplex PCR; TCRdb's copy has only in-frame clones and leaves some out. Here the sample spans approximately 580,000 clones, roughly 74% being singletons. These data were also reused for a study on human thymus T cells.

The sequencing input was thymocytes. The receptors derive from a boy less than two years old with a congenital heart defect.

The chain carries TRBV4-3 and TRBJ2-7, with 8 bases fitting TRBD1. Germline V gene sequence: CDR1 LGHNA, CDR2 YSLEER. Losses at the gene ends were 8 bases for V and 2 bases for J; bases not matched to a gene: 11. This CDR3 has 15 residues. DNA of the CDR3: TGCGCCAGCTCATTCCGGGACAGGACCCCCTACGAGCAGTACTTC. Protein product: CASSFRDRTPYEQYF.

The chain recombines TRBV4-2 with TRBJ2-3, with 11 bases identical to TRBD2. The CDR3 length is 16 residues. V was clipped by 0 bases and J by 4 bases; unmatched bases: 3. CDR1 and CDR2 (germline): LGHNA, YNFKEQ. CDR3 bases: TGTGCCAGCAGCCAAGAACAACTAGCGGGAGCAGATACGCAGTATTTT. It yields the protein CASSQEQLAGADTQYF.

This clone occurred once. The chain couples TRBV6-5 to TRBJ1-1; D perhaps matches TRBD1 (5 bases). V was clipped by 0 bases and J by 3 bases, with 11 bases between them. Germline V CDR1 and CDR2: MNHEY, SVGAGI. The CDR3 covers 15 residues. CDR3 in DNA: TGTGCCAGCAGTTACTCCGGGGGGTTTTACACTGAAGCTTTCTTT. This sequence encodes CASSYSGGFYTEAFF.

This chain uses TRBV4-3 with TRBJ2-3, with D hard to call. CDR3 length: 14 residues. V was shortened by 5 bases and J by 2 bases, with 11 bases between the two germline ends. Germline CDR1 and CDR2: LGHNA and YSLEER. The CDR3: CASSSSSLTDTQYF. The CDR3 nucleotides are TGCGCCAGCAGCTCGTCGAGTCTCACAGATACGCAGTATTTT.

This chain uses TRBV5-4 with TRBJ2-7; D is undetermined. The V gene lost 6 bases and the J gene lost 6 bases, with 10 bases spanning the gap. Germline CDR1 reads SGHNT; CDR2 reads YYREEE (reference sequence). The CDR3 contains 11 residues. The CDR3 DNA is TGTGCCAGCACCCTTGGGCGCGAGCAGTACTTC. It translates to CASTLGREQYF.

This clone was detected only once. V gene TRBV15 combines with J gene TRBJ2-7, with 8 bases that match TRBD2. The CDR3 contains 16 residues. CDR1 and CDR2 (germline): LNHNV, YYDKDF (reference sequence). Trimming cost V 4 bases and J 3 bases; bases outside gene matches: 11. CDR3 region: CATSNGLAGGVYEQYF. The CDR3 DNA follows: TGTGCCACCAGCAATGGACTAGCCGGAGGTGTCTACGAGCAGTACTTC.

J is TRBJ2-3 and V is TRBV28; D gene unclear. CDR3 size: 15 residues. Trimming removed 2 bases from V and 0 bases from J, with 9 bases in between. Germline CDR1 and CDR2: MDHEN and SYDVKM. CDR3 in amino acids: CASSLQHRSTDTQYF. In DNA, the CDR3 is TGTGCCAGCAGTTTACAACACAGAAGCACAGATACGCAGTATTTT.

J is TRBJ1-2 and V is TRBV25-1; D might be TRBD1 (6 bases). Trimming cost V 0 bases and J 5 bases, with 13 bases left between them. CDR1 and CDR2 (germline): MGHDK, SYGVNS. This CDR3 is 15 amino acids long. The CDR3 region has the DNA TGTGCCAGCAGTGAATACGACAGGTCGGAATATGGCTACACCTTC. Residues: CASSEYDRSEYGYTF.

V and J are TRBV28 and TRBJ2-3; TRBD2 might be the D (6 bases). The V gene's germline CDR1 is MDHEN and CDR2 SYDVKM. This CDR3 region has 14 residues. The V end was cut by 3 bases, the J end by 0 bases, with 7 bases between. CDR3 nucleotides: TGTGCCAGCAGTTTCGGGGGAAGCACAGATACGCAGTATTTT. Encoded protein: CASSFGGSTDTQYF.

This clone was found once. The chain carries TRBV29-1 and TRBJ2-4; D perhaps matches TRBD2 (5 bases). Germline V gives CDR1 SQVTM, CDR2 ANQGSEA. V lost 4 bases and J lost 12, with 28 bases in between. The CDR3 is made up of 16 amino acids. CDR3 sequence (DNA): TGCAGCGTTGGAGCGGAAGGTAAAAATCGGTTGACCGGTCAGTACTTC. It encodes CSVGAEGKNRLTGQYF.

The rearrangement links TRBV6-1 to TRBJ2-3, with D perhaps matching TRBD2 (6 bases). Trimming shortened V by 6 bases and J by 0 bases, and 13 bases separated the two germline ends. Looked up from germline, CDR1 is MNHNS and CDR2 is SASEGT. The CDR3 runs 15 residues. The CDR3 nucleotides are TGTGCCAGCAGGCTCGGGAGCCCCAGCACAGATACGCAGTATTTT. It is translated as CASRLGSPSTDTQYF.

This clone was detected only a few times. J is TRBJ2-7 and V is TRBV5-5, with TRBD1 matching 11 bases. This CDR3 comprises 20 residues. The junction had 20 bases not matched to a gene; V was cut back by 4 bases and J by 2 bases. Germline CDR1 and CDR2: SGHKS and YYEKEE (reference sequence). CDR3 nucleotides: TGTGCCAGCAGCCCGGGACAGGGGGTTAAAGCGGGAGTCCCCACCTACGAGCAGTACTTC. Translation gives CASSPGQGVKAGVPTYEQYF.

J is TRBJ2-7 and V is TRBV12-5; possible D gene TRBD1, 6 bases. Germline CDR1 and CDR2: LGHNT and FRNRAP. This CDR3 spans 14 amino acids. Trimming removed 5 bases from V and 2 bases from J, with 13 bases in between. CDR3 nucleotide sequence: TGTGCTAGTGGTCCCGACAGGATCCCCTACGAGCAGTACTTC. This translates into CASGPDRIPYEQYF.

The V call is TRBV6-1, the J call TRBJ2-7; no definite D call. V lost 6 bases and J 0 bases, leaving 15 bases between the germline ends. The CDR3 has 15 residues. Germline V gives CDR1 MNHNS, CDR2 SASEGT. This chain's CDR3 is CASSPTSSGSYEQYF. CDR3 DNA sequence: TGTGCCAGCAGCCCCACATCCTCTGGCTCCTACGAGCAGTACTTC.

This clone was detected only once. The chain is built from TRBV4-2 and TRBJ2-5; 7 bases match TRBD2. J was trimmed by 4 bases and V by 3 bases; bases with no gene match: 8. The CDR3 spans 15 residues. The germline CDR1 and CDR2 sequences are LGHNA and YNFKEQ. DNA of the CDR3: TGTGCCAGCAGCCACCGGACTAGTCTTCGAGAGACCCAGTACTTC. Encoded protein: CASSHRTSLRETQYF.

V and J are TRBV29-1 and TRBJ2-2, with 9 bases lining up with TRBD2. Germline values: CDR1 SQVTM, CDR2 ANQGSEA. The CDR3 is made up of 15 amino acids. V shed 5 bases, J shed 2 bases, and the junction held 6 bases outside the gene matches. Written as DNA, the CDR3 is TGCAGCGTTTACTACGGGACTAGCAACACCGGGGAGCTGTTTTTT. It codes for CSVYYGTSNTGELFF.

This chain links TRBV7-8 with TRBJ2-5; TRBD2 aligns across 9 bases. Germline CDR1 is SGHVS and CDR2 is FQNEAQ. Losses at the gene ends were 3 bases for V and 4 bases for J; bases not matched to a gene: 6. CDR3 size: 15 residues. The CDR3 DNA reads TGTGCCAGCAGCTTGGGCGGGAGGGCCGGAGAGACCCAGTACTTC. Protein product: CASSLGGRAGETQYF.

This chain connects TRBV30 to TRBJ2-7; 7 bases fit TRBD1. CDR1 GTSNPN and CDR2 SVGIG come from the germline V gene (reference sequence). Unmatched junction bases numbered 8, after V lost 3 bases and J lost 0 bases. The CDR3 sequence is 15 residues long. The CDR3 loop reads CAWSRRDSISYEQYF. Written as DNA, the CDR3 is TGTGCCTGGAGCAGACGGGACAGTATCTCCTACGAGCAGTACTTC.

This chain links TRBV4-3 with TRBJ2-7; D is possibly TRBD1 (6 bases). The CDR3 contains 19 residues. V was shortened by 2 bases and J by 0 bases, with 23 bases between the two germline ends. CDR1 LGHNA and CDR2 YSLEER come from the germline V gene. DNA of the CDR3: TGCGCCAGCAGCCAAACTCCGGTGAGCACGGACAGCAGCTCCTACGAGCAGTACTTC. It codes for CASSQTPVSTDSSSYEQYF.